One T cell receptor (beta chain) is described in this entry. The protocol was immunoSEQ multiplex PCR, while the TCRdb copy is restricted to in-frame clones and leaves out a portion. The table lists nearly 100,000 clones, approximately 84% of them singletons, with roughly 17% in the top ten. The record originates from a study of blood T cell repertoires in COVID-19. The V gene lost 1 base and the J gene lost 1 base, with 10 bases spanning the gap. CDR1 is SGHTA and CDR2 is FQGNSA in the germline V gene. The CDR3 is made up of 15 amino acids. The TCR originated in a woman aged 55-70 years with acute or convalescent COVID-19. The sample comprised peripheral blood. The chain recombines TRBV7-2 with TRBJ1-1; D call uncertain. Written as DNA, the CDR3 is TGTGCCAGCAGCTTAGATCCAGGTGGGAACACTGAAGCTTTCTTT. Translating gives CASSLDPGGNTEAFF.